These T cell receptor beta chains were read from a single sample in a study of a mutant IDH1 vaccine in newly diagnosed glioma. These receptors are not linked to any known antigen. Here immunoSEQ multiplex PCR was the method, and the copy in TCRdb shows in-frame clones only, minus some. In the table there are 45,000 to 55,000 clones, roughly 73% of which are singletons. This sample comprised PBMCs, obtained from a glioma patient whose treatment included an IDH1 peptide vaccine. The receptors originated from a woman aged 40-49 years with glioma. The CDR3 runs from the conserved cysteine through the conserved F or W. A D gene is named only where the DNA matches it firmly. Not all rows give a size; the values are once, few, many and, for expanded clones, a class.

v_call	d_call	clone_size	j_call	cdr3_aa
TRBV7-8	.	once	TRBJ1-1	CASSLDTVNTEAFF
TRBV7-8	TRBD2	few	TRBJ2-4	CASSLFKRGSLLAKNIQYF
TRBV15	TRBD2	.	TRBJ2-3	CATSSAGVPSDTQYF
TRBV7-9	TRBD1	.	TRBJ1-4	CASSPQGGDEKLFF
TRBV7-2	.	few	TRBJ1-1	CASSLVGRGNTEAFF
TRBV13	TRBD2	.	TRBJ2-3	CASSPQGAGGRTDTQYF
TRBV7-6	.	.	TRBJ2-1	CASSSRRADNEQFF
TRBV2	.	.	TRBJ1-6	CAARQGTNSPLHF
TRBV7-9	.	.	TRBJ1-5	CASSSGVQPQHF
TRBV6-1	.	.	TRBJ2-7	CASSIGTGTYEQYF
TRBV6-9	.	.	TRBJ2-7	CASSALDSPYEQYF
TRBV2	TRBD1	.	TRBJ2-3	CASSPGTGGWDTQYF
TRBV27	.	.	TRBJ2-1	CASSLPGPNEQFF
TRBV9	.	.	TRBJ2-2	CASSVGAVPAYGELFF
TRBV15	.	once	TRBJ1-5	CATSRAPGPFYTQPQHF
TRBV4-3	.	.	TRBJ1-2	CASSRSTDSYGYTF
TRBV11-2	.	few	TRBJ2-5	CASSFKETQYF
TRBV6-5	TRBD1	.	TRBJ1-2	CASSYLTGGGYTF
TRBV19	.	.	TRBJ1-5	CASSTPARYNQPQHF
TRBV19	.	.	TRBJ1-2	CASSISFGTTYYGYTF
TRBV9	.	.	TRBJ2-5	CASSPGRNQETQYF
TRBV5-1	TRBD2	.	TRBJ2-3	CASSLGLAADTQYF
TRBV11-2	.	.	TRBJ2-7	CASSSPTVTPYEQYF
TRBV2	TRBD1	.	TRBJ1-2	CASHSIWAQGADGYTF
TRBV7-7	.	.	TRBJ2-5	CASSLNSVGETQYF
TRBV5-4	.	.	TRBJ2-7	CASSSEGGHEQYF
TRBV9	TRBD1	.	TRBJ2-5	CASSVGLEGTEQETQYF
TRBV5-4	.	.	TRBJ1-2	CASSVGGSYGYTF
TRBV6-5	.	few	TRBJ1-3	CASSSPTVGNTIYF
TRBV25-1	TRBD1	.	TRBJ1-2	CASSDPGQPGYGYTF
TRBV5-6	TRBD1	.	TRBJ1-4	CASSILTGQGSPVEKLFF
TRBV7-8	TRBD1	.	TRBJ1-2	CASSPPQGAYGGYTF
TRBV2	.	.	TRBJ1-1	CASSEVSGEYTEAFF
TRBV7-8	.	.	TRBJ1-4	CASSLARAGPEKLFF
TRBV4-3	.	.	TRBJ1-3	CASRFSVLAGNTIYF
TRBV27	.	.	TRBJ2-5	CASSASYAGETQYF
TRBV11-3	TRBD1	.	TRBJ2-5	CASSPQGAFETQYF
TRBV4-1	.	few	TRBJ1-5	CASSQASHQPQHF
TRBV14	TRBD2	.	TRBJ2-7	CASSQVGLAATYEQYF
TRBV5-6	.	.	TRBJ2-1	CASSPMWWGSHNEQFF
TRBV6-1	TRBD2	.	TRBJ2-1	CASRGLAHEQFF
TRBV4-1	.	.	TRBJ1-2	CASSQDSAGDYGYTF
TRBV7-2	TRBD1	.	TRBJ2-3	CASSRYRGDTQYF
TRBV7-6	TRBD1	.	TRBJ2-7	CASSGATGKGSYEQYF
TRBV9	TRBD1	.	TRBJ1-6	CASSVGTGGYNSPLHF
TRBV19	.	.	TRBJ1-5	CASSIAGGGQPQHF
TRBV7-2	.	few	TRBJ1-1	CASSLRPQGKNTEAFF
TRBV14	TRBD2	.	TRBJ2-5	CASSPRLAGGQETQYF
TRBV6-1	.	.	TRBJ2-7	CASSLLGASSYEQYF